This TCR beta chain was profiled in a study of technical replicates of blood from several donors. The data were produced by immunoSEQ multiplex PCR, yet TCRdb's version contains in-frame clones alone and is incomplete. The data contain about 66,000 clones, roughly 92% of them singletons. Germline CDR1 reads SNHLY; CDR2 reads FYNNEI. J gave up 6 bases and V 8 bases, and 6 bases lay outside the gene matches. CDR3 length: 13 amino acids. The gene calls are TRBV2 and TRBJ2-7, with 11 bases identical to TRBD2. Sequencing was performed on T cells isolated from PBMCs. This TCR was recovered from a human donor in good health. CDR3 coding DNA: TGTGCCAGCGAACTAGCGGGAGCAAGCGAGCAGTACTTC. Translated: CASELAGASEQYF.